This passage covers 3 T cell receptor beta chains from one sample sequenced in a study of T-cell reconstitution after alpha-beta-depleted transplantation in children. The TCRbeta library incorporated unique molecular identifiers. MiXCR, run by TCRdb on the PCR reads, gives a single entry per CDR3 protein. The table lists roughly 500,000 distinct CDR3 sequences, roughly an eighth of them singletons. The sequences come from PBMCs from the stem cell graft donor, collected from the stem cell graft. The receptors stem from a human donor who donated a stem cell graft to a child with combined immunodeficiency.

Only a few counts were recorded for this clonotype. The chain has TRBV12-3 or TRBV12-4 and TRBJ2-7; D not resolved. V was trimmed by 3 bases and J by 3 bases, leaving 12 bases between them. The CDR3 runs to 14 residues. The CDR3 DNA sequence: TGTGCCAGCAGTTTTGGGTTGTCGAGCTACGAGCAGTACTTC. This sequence encodes CASSFGLSSYEQYF.

The chain combines TRBV7-9 with TRBJ2-7, with a tentative D call TRBD2 (5 bases). CDR3 length: 15 residues. The germline V gene has CDR1 SEHNR and CDR2 FQNEAQ (reference sequence). Trimming stripped 2 bases from V and 5 bases from J, with 16 bases between. CDR3 amino acids: CASSLSGKVLDEQYF. The CDR3 coding sequence is TGTGCCAGCAGCTTAAGCGGCAAGGTTCTGGACGAGCAGTACTTC.

There are a few counts of this clonotype. CDR3 coding DNA: TGTGCCAGCAGTTACTCGAACTTCCGTGGTTACAATGAGCAGTTCTTC. Translation gives CASSYSNFRGYNEQFF. The chain links TRBV6-2 or TRBV6-3 to TRBJ2-1; D is ambiguous. The germline V gene encodes CDR1 MNHEY and CDR2 SVGEGT. The CDR3 extends over 16 amino acids. V was trimmed by 0 bases and J by 4 bases, leaving 13 bases between them.